The TCR beta chain under discussion was sequenced for a study of blood T cell repertoires in COVID-19. Trimming pared 0 bases from V and 8 bases from J, leaving 10 bases between. Germline V gene lookup returns CDR1 SGHAT and CDR2 FQNNGV. The length of the CDR3 is 14 residues. As concerns this clone: Other DNA sequences in the same sample also yield this CDR3.

Clones were read by immunoSEQ multiplex PCR, and TCRdb kept only the in-frame ones, dropping some. The profile shows some 300,000 clones, roughly nine tenths of them singletons. The receptor's source is a woman between 40 and 55 years old who had recovered from COVID-19. The sample taken for sequencing was PBMCs or T cells enriched from blood (not recorded which). This chain joins TRBV11-2 and TRBJ1-4; D is perhaps TRBD1 (6 bases). The CDR3 loop is CASSLDRGREKLFF. The CDR3 bases are TGTGCCAGCAGCTTAGACAGGGGACGGGAAAAACTGTTTTTT.